This record looks at one T cell receptor (beta chain) sequence and its context. In this sample, this clonotype turned up a few times. No cognate antigen has been identified for it. No qualities accompany the bases; no much larger clone lies one base away. The source of the sample is a study of T-cell memory formation after mild COVID-19 (dated by TCRdb to the early 2020s). For the study in its entirety: TCR sequence clusters from the two donors were largely donor specific. In a couple of donors, T-cell clones that expanded and contracted after mild COVID-19 were tracked by sequencing TCRalpha and TCRbeta repertoires over time. The cohort comprised two young, previously healthy adult volunteers, one female and one male. General conclusions and limits of the study: Some responding clones were detected in pre-infection memory, which suggested that pre-existing cross-reactive memory T cells had joined the SARS-CoV-2 response. Contracting CD4+ clones were found mainly in CM and EM memory subsets, while CD8+ clones were enriched in EMRA. Clones that contracted from day 15 to 85 showed balanced CD4/CD8 phenotypes, whereas a second wave of clones that expanded from day 15 to 37 leaned towards CD4+. The study covered only a couple of mild cases, and larger cohorts including severe cases with pre-infection samples were considered necessary. Whether the second-wave clones peaking on day 37 were SARS-CoV-2 specific was not confirmed.

For sequencing, an Illumina NovaSeq 6000 was employed. TCRalpha and TCRbeta cDNA libraries were built by 5'RACE with constant-segment primers, adding sample barcodes and unique molecular identifiers. Trizol reagent was used to extract RNA from every sample. Libraries were amplified in two PCR steps, with a second sample barcode and Illumina TruSeq adapters added in the second step. The libraries were sequenced on an Illumina NovaSeq using 2 x 150 bp paired-end reads. In the original analysis: With migec v1.2.7, reads were demultiplexed and then collapsed into UMI-guided consensus sequences. With mixcr v2.1.11, UMI consensuses were aligned to TRA and TRB V and J templates and assembled into clonotypes. A clonotype was counted as expanded or contracted only when both edgeR and NoisET called the clonotype significant, with the noise models trained on biological replicates. For edgeR calls, a false discovery rate-adjusted p below 0.01 and a log2 fold-change threshold of 1 were applied. As an exploratory analysis of dynamics, max-normalized trajectories of the 1000 most abundant clonotypes were examined with PCA combined with hierarchical clustering. Each responding clone was given a CD4 or CD8 phenotype based on the CD4+ and CD8+ repertoires, which had been sequenced separately. TCRdb reran the public reads through fastp at Q25 and MiXCR, keeping productive beta chains. Rows with a matching CDR3 protein are joined into one entry that keeps the most common DNA and genes. TCRdb's processing, not the authors' own work, is the source of the V and J calls. The sample table contains 300,000 to 400,000 distinct CDR3 sequences; only one count was recorded for around 14% of them. The ten top clones hold roughly 22% of the sample.

In the germline V gene, CDR1 corresponds to SQVTM and CDR2 to ANQGSEA. From the cysteine through the phenylalanine, the CDR3 covers 13 amino acids. Only the CDR3 portion is preserved as DNA: 39 bases, with reading frame beginning at the first base. Trimming accounts for 2 bases at V and 7 bases at J, while the number of junction bases matched to no gene is 8. Ficoll-Paque density gradient centrifugation was used to isolate PBMCs. The clonotype was recovered from a man aged 18 to 35 who had mild COVID-19 (a few samples of this study predate the infection). The sample titles of this study are shuffled in the database, so cell type and time point are left out; the donor was told from shared clones. Here the chain combines TRBV29-1 and TRBJ2-7, with TRBD2 identical over 7 junction bases. Sequences were obtained from PBMCs or a T cell subset sorted from them (not recorded which). The CDR3 reads as follows: CSVESGLVREQYF. The DNA is as follows: TGCAGCGTTGAAAGCGGACTAGTGAGGGAGCAGTACTTC.